The next 20 T cell receptor beta chains were all read from a single sample in a study of cytomegalovirus exposure and HLA in healthy donors. Sequencing was performed with immunoSEQ multiplex PCR; in TCRdb, only in-frame clones are kept and a portion is missing. Here the sample spans roughly 300,000 clones, approximately 88% being singletons. What was sequenced was PBMCs. All receptors come from a woman aged 18-29 years in good health and CMV-seronegative.

The table lists this clone with a count of one. This rearrangement joins TRBV28 to TRBJ1-5; 7 positions agree with TRBD1. CDR1 and CDR2 from the germline V gene are MDHEN and SYDVKM. The CDR3 consists of 14 residues. The junction had 5 bases not matched to a gene; V was cut back by 2 bases and J by 7 bases. The CDR3 DNA reads as TGTGCCAGCAGTTTAGGAGGGGGCAGGCAGCCCCAGCATTTT. Protein product: CASSLGGGRQPQHF.

This sequence joins TRBV7-2 and TRBJ1-5; D gene ambiguous. The CDR3 totals 13 residues. Trimming pared 4 bases from V and 5 bases from J, leaving 9 bases between. Germline CDR1 is SGHTA and CDR2 is FQGNSA. The CDR3 reads CASSSQPDQPQHF. CDR3 in DNA: TGTGCCAGCAGCTCACAACCTGATCAGCCCCAGCATTTT.

CDR3: CASSMGTNNEQFF. Here the CDR3 DNA reads TGTGCCAGTAGTATGGGCACAAACAATGAGCAGTTCTTC. The rearrangement uses TRBV19 and TRBJ2-1; D uncertain. This CDR3 is 13 amino acids long. Looked up from germline, CDR1 is LNHDA and CDR2 is SQIVND (reference sequence). The ends were cut back, 3 bases at V and 5 bases at J, with 8 bases in the middle. The whole variable domain, filled in from reference TRBV19 and TRBJ2-1, reads DGGITQSPKYLFRKEGQNVTLSCEQNLNHDAMYWYRQDPGQGLRLIYYSQIVNDFQKGDIAEGYSVSREKKESFPLTVTSAQKNPTAFYLCASSMGTNNEQFFGPGTRLTVL.

The rearrangement uses TRBV10-3 and TRBJ2-1, with TRBD2 identical over 9 bases. J was trimmed by 7 bases and V by 3 bases; bases with no gene match: 13. In germline, CDR1 is ENHRY, CDR2 SYGVKD. The CDR3 length is 17 residues. CDR3 DNA sequence: TGTGCCATCAGTGATCTCTCCCGCGGGAGGGCCGAAAATGAGCAGTTCTTC. It is translated as CAISDLSRGRAENEQFF.

The chain employs TRBV10-3 and TRBJ2-5, with TRBD2 matching 7 bases. V was pared by 6 bases and J by 5 bases, with 9 bases of the junction left unmatched. The CDR3 has 14 residues. The germline V gene has CDR1 ENHRY and CDR2 SYGVKD. CDR3 region: CAISPVGSGETQYF. CDR3 sequence (DNA): TGTGCCATCAGCCCCGTCGGTAGCGGGGAGACCCAGTACTTC.

On this clone: The sample holds other DNA sequences that translate to the same CDR3. The chain uses TRBV9 and TRBJ1-1; TRBD1 matches 10 bases. The CDR3 totals 13 residues. V lost 2 bases and J lost 5; bases outside the gene matches: 0. CDR1 SGDLS and CDR2 YYNGEE come from the germline V gene. CDR3 nucleotide sequence: TGTGCCAGCAGCGTGGACAGGGGGACTGAAGCTTTCTTT. Its protein product is CASSVDRGTEAFF.

This clone appeared a single time. V and J are TRBV27 and TRBJ2-1; TRBD2 agrees at 13 bases. CDR3 length: 15 residues. V gave up 2 bases and J gave up 8 bases; unmatched junction bases: 3. Germline V gene lookup returns CDR1 MNHEY and CDR2 SMNVEV (reference sequence). The CDR3 DNA is TGTGCCAGCAGTTTAGAACTAGCGGGAGGGGATGAGCAGTTCTTC. This gives the protein CASSLELAGGDEQFF.

The chain couples TRBV5-1 to TRBJ2-7; 8 bases align to TRBD1. This CDR3 comprises 14 residues. In germline, CDR1 is SGHRS, CDR2 YFSETQ. The V segment lost 3 bases and the J segment 0 bases; nucleotides outside the gene matches: 2. The CDR3 region has the DNA TGCGCCAGCAGCTCCGGGACAGGCTCCTACGAGCAGTACTTC. Translated, it gives CASSSGTGSYEQYF.

The V call is TRBV28, the J call TRBJ2-5; a possible D gene is TRBD1 (5 bases). Germline V lookup: CDR1 MDHEN, CDR2 SYDVKM. The CDR3 spans 14 residues. The germline V and J ends were trimmed by 4 bases and 6 bases, with 15 bases remaining between them. This CDR3 reads CASSWGLRSKTQYF. The DNA for the CDR3 is TGTGCCAGCAGTTGGGGCTTGCGCTCTAAGACCCAGTACTTC.

This sequence joins TRBV18 and TRBJ2-7, with D possibly TRBD1 on 5 matching bases. Trimming stripped 3 bases from V and 4 bases from J, with 10 bases between. CDR1 and CDR2 from the germline V gene are KGHSH and LQKENI. The length of the CDR3 is 13 residues. CDR3 sequence reads: CASSPADTYEQYF. CDR3 sequence (DNA): TGTGCCAGCTCACCGGCGGACACGTACGAGCAGTACTTC.

The V gene is TRBV15, the J gene TRBJ1-4, with unresolved D. Germline CDR1 and CDR2: LNHNV and YYDKDF (reference sequence). V shed 3 bases and J shed 3 bases, with 11 bases lying between them. The CDR3 has 15 residues. The CDR3 nucleotides read TGTGCCACCAGCAGTTCGGGTTCAGCTAATGAAAAACTGTTTTTT. Translation: CATSSSGSANEKLFF.

This chain joins TRBV27 and TRBJ1-5, with no clear D. Germline V gives CDR1 MNHEY, CDR2 SMNVEV (reference sequence). This CDR3 is 12 amino acids long. V was trimmed by 5 bases and J by 2 bases, leaving 4 bases between them. CDR3 in DNA: TGTGCCAGCAGTCAGGGCAATCAGCCCCAGCATTTT. This codes for CASSQGNQPQHF.

The chain carries TRBV5-1 and TRBJ1-4; TRBD1 agrees at 8 bases. CDR3 length: 18 residues. Trimming cost V 6 bases and J 8 bases; bases outside gene matches: 21. Germline V gene lookup returns CDR1 SGHRS and CDR2 YFSETQ. Here the CDR3 reads CASTPRGAGGVGLEKLFF. The CDR3 coding sequence is TGCGCCAGCACCCCCCGGGGGGCAGGGGGCGTTGGGCTAGAAAAACTGTTTTTT.

The rearrangement uses TRBV29-1 and TRBJ1-1, with a possible D match to TRBD1 (6 bases). Germline CDR1 SQVTM, CDR2 ANQGSEA. Trimming pared 7 bases from V and 1 base from J, leaving 13 bases between. The CDR3 covers 13 residues. The CDR3 spells CSATKDRNTEAFF. In nucleotides, the CDR3 is TGCAGCGCTACCAAGGACAGGAACACTGAAGCTTTCTTT.

V is TRBV15 and J is TRBJ1-1; possible D gene TRBD1, 6 bases. The length of the CDR3 is 14 residues. Per germline, CDR1 LNHNV and CDR2 YYDKDF (reference sequence). V dropped 4 bases and J dropped 10 bases, with 19 bases sitting between them. The CDR3 loop reads CATSIKSQGIGAFF. CDR3 nucleotides: TGTGCCACCAGCATAAAAAGCCAGGGGATAGGAGCTTTCTTT.

CDR3 residues: CASSGRTRSTEAFF. Written as DNA, the CDR3 is TGCGCCAGCAGCGGGCGGACACGGTCAACTGAAGCTTTCTTT. V usage is TRBV4-1 and J usage is TRBJ1-1; possibly TRBD1 for D (5 bases). CDR3 length equals 14 residues. Germline V gene sequence: CDR1 MGHRA, CDR2 YSYEKL. The V gene lost 5 bases and the J gene lost 5 bases, with 15 bases spanning the gap.

The V gene is TRBV18, the J gene TRBJ1-1; the D is unclear. Germline CDR1 reads KGHSH; CDR2 reads LQKENI. This CDR3 is built from 11 residues. Deletions cut 6 bases from V and 4 bases from J, with 6 bases between. CDR3 bases: TGTGCCAGCTCTCCGGTCACTGAAGCTTTCTTT. It specifies CASSPVTEAFF.

This chain uses TRBV11-1 with TRBJ1-2; a weak D match, TRBD1 (6 bases). There are 13 residues in the CDR3. Germline CDR1 is SGHAT and CDR2 is FQDESV (reference sequence). V dropped 5 bases and J dropped 7 bases, with 14 bases sitting between them. DNA for the CDR3: TGTGCCAGCAGCCGACAGGATCAAAGTGGCTACACCTTC. It specifies CASSRQDQSGYTF.

The chain combines TRBV6-5 with TRBJ2-2; 11 bases match TRBD1. Germline assignment: CDR1 MNHEY and CDR2 SVGAGI. This CDR3 is 15 amino acids long. V trimming: 6 bases; J trimming: 4 bases; junction bases outside the gene matches: 4. CDR3 residues: CASRWTGGGTGELFF. CDR3 sequence (DNA): TGTGCCAGCAGGTGGACAGGGGGCGGCACCGGGGAGCTGTTTTTT.

This clone was seen only once. This chain connects TRBV7-8 to TRBJ1-2; 9 bases map to TRBD1. Germline loops: CDR1 SGHVS, CDR2 FQNEAQ. The ends lost 1 base at V and 3 bases at J; junction bases unmatched: 6. This CDR3 spans 16 amino acids. CDR3 region: CASSLVPGQGDYGYTF. The DNA of the CDR3 is TGTGCCAGCAGCTTAGTCCCGGGACAGGGCGACTATGGCTACACCTTC.